Presented here are 5 T cell receptor beta chains from one specimen sequenced in a study of PD-L1 blockade in urothelial cancer. The repertoire was sequenced with immunoSEQ multiplex PCR; TCRdb's copy has only in-frame clones and lacks some. The sample has about 56,000 clones; just over 85% are singletons. The input for sequencing was PBMCs, taken around atezolizumab (anti-PD-L1) treatment. The receptors stem from a man aged 50 to 60 with urothelial cancer.

This sequence joins TRBV7-9 and TRBJ2-5, with 10 bases aligning to TRBD1. CDR1 SEHNR and CDR2 FQNEAQ come from the germline V gene (reference sequence). The CDR3 runs 15 residues. V lost 5 bases to trimming and J lost 7 bases; unmatched junction nucleotides: 10. CDR3 loop: CASSIPDRGLGTQYF. The CDR3 bases are TGTGCCAGCAGCATACCGGACAGGGGGTTAGGGACCCAGTACTTC.

The genes are TRBV18 and TRBJ1-2; D is possibly TRBD1 (6 bases). Germline V gene sequence: CDR1 KGHSH, CDR2 LQKENI. The V gene lost 4 bases and the J gene lost 0 bases, with 18 bases spanning the gap. The CDR3 consists of 17 residues. As DNA, the CDR3 is TGTGCCAGCTCACAACAGGGCGGAAACACAGCTAACTATGGCTACACCTTC. Its protein is CASSQQGGNTANYGYTF.

The chain is built from TRBV28 and TRBJ2-1; 7 bases map to TRBD1. CDR1 and CDR2 (germline): MDHEN, SYDVKM. The length of the CDR3 is 14 residues. The J segment lost 7 bases and the V segment lost 7 bases, leaving 10 bases of the junction unmatched. The CDR3, as DNA: TGTGCCAGCAACTTAGGGGGCCCTGTTAATGAGCAGTTCTTC. This gives the protein CASNLGGPVNEQFF.

V gene TRBV7-2 combines with J gene TRBJ2-5, with D perhaps matching TRBD2 (5 bases). Germline V lookup: CDR1 SGHTA, CDR2 FQGNSA. V lost 1 base to trimming and J lost 5 bases, with 11 bases between them. The CDR3 contains 14 residues. The CDR3 DNA sequence: TGTGCCAGCAGCTTAGTGGCGGGTAGGGAGACCCAGTACTTC. Protein product: CASSLVAGRETQYF.

The rearrangement uses TRBV11-2 and TRBJ2-1; the match to TRBD1 covers 8 bases. The CDR3 length is 13 residues. The V gene end was trimmed by 1 base and the J gene end by 9 bases; junction bases not matched to a gene: 2. Germline CDR1 SGHAT, CDR2 FQNNGV. The CDR3, as DNA: TGTGCCAGCAGCTTAGCGACAGGGGTTGAGCAGTTCTTC. It codes for CASSLATGVEQFF.